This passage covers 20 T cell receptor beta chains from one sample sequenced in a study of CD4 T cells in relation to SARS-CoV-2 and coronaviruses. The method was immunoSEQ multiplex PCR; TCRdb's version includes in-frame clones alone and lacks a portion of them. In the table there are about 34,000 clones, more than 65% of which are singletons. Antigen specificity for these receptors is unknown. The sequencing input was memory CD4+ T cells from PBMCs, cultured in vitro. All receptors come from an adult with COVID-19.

In nucleotides, the CDR3 is TGCGCCAGCAGCTTGGTGGCTAGCGGTTCCTACGAGCAGTACTTC. The encoded protein is CASSLVASGSYEQYF. This sequence joins TRBV5-1 and TRBJ2-7; TRBD2 matches 7 bases. The ends lost 0 bases at V and 1 base at J; junction bases unmatched: 4. Germline CDR1 and CDR2: SGHRS and YFSETQ. CDR3 length: 15 residues. The variable domain in full, completed from reference TRBV5-1 and TRBJ2-7, reads KAGVTQTPRYLIKTRGQQVTLSCSPISGHRSVSWYQQTPGQGLQFLFEYFSETQRNKGNFPGRFSGRQFSNSRSEMNVSTLELGDSALYLCASSLVASGSYEQYFGPGTRLTVT.

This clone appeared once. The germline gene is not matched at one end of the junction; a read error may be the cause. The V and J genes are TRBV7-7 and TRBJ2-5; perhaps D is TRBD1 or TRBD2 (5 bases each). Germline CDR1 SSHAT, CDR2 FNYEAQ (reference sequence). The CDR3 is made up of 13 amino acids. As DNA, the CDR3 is TGTGCTAGCAGCTTAGCGAGACAGAACACCCAGTACTTC. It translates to CASSLARQNTQYF.

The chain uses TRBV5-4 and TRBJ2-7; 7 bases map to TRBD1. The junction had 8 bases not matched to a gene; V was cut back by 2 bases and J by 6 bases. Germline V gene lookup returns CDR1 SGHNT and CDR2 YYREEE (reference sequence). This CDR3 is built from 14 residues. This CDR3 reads CASSFARGNGEQYF. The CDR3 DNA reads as TGTGCCAGCAGCTTCGCCAGGGGGAATGGCGAGCAGTACTTC.

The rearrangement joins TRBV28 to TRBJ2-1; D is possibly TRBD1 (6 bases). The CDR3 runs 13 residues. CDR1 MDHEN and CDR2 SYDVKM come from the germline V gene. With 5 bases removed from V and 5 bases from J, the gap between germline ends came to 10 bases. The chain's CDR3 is CASSPTGNNEQFF. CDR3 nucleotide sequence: TGTGCCAGCAGTCCAACAGGGAACAATGAGCAGTTCTTC.

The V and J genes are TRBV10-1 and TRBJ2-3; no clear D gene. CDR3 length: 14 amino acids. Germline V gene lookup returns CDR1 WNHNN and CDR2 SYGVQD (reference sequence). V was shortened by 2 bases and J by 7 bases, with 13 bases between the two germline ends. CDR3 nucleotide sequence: TGCGCCAGCAGTGAGAGGCACCCACGGAATACGCAGTATTTT. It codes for CASSERHPRNTQYF.

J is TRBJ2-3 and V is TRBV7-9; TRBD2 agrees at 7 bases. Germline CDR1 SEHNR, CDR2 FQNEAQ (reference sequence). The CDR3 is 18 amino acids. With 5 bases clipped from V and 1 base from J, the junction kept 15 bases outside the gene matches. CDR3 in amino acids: CASSRGTSELGGTDTQYF. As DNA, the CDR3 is TGTGCCAGCAGCCGAGGTACTAGCGAACTTGGGGGCACAGATACGCAGTATTTT. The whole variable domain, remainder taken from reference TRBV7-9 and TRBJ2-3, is DTGVSQNPRHKITKRGQNVTFRCDPISEHNRLYWYRQTLGQGPEFLTYFQNEAQLEKSRLLSDRFSAERPKGSFSTLEIQRTEQGDSAMYLCASSRGTSELGGTDTQYFGPGTRLTVL.

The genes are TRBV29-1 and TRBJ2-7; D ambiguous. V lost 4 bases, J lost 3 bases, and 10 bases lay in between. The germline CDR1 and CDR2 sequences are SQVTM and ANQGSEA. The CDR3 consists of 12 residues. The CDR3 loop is CSVGCVLYEQYF. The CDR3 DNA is TGCAGCGTTGGATGTGTTCTCTACGAGCAGTACTTC.

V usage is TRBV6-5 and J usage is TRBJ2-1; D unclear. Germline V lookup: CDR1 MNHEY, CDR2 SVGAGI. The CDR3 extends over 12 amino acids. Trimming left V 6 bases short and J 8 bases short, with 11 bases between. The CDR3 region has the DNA TGTGCCAGCAGCGCTGGTGGCGATGAGCAGTTCTTC. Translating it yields CASSAGGDEQFF.

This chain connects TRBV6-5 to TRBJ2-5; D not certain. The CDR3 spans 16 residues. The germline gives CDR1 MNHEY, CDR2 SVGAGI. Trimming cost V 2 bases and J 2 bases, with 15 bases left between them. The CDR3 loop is CASSYGRRPNQETQYF. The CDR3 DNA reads TGTGCCAGCAGTTACGGCAGGCGCCCTAATCAAGAGACCCAGTACTTC.

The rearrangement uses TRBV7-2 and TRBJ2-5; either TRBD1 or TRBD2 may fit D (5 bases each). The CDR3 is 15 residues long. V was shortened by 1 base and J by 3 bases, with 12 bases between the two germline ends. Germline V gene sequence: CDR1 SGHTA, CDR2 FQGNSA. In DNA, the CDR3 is TGTGCCAGCAGCTTAGTATCAGGGAGAAAAGAGACCCAGTACTTC. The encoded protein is CASSLVSGRKETQYF.

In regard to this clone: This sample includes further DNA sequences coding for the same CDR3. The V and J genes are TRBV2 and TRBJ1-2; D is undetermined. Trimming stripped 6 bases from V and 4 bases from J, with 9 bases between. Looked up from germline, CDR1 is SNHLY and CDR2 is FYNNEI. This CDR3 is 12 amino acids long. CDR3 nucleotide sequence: TGTGCCAGCAGGGGGTTAAGCTATGGCTACACCTTC. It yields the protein CASRGLSYGYTF. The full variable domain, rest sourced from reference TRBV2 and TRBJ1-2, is EPEVTQTPSHQVTQMGQEVILRCVPISNHLYFYWYRQILGQKVEFLVSFYNNEISEKSEIFDDQFSVERPDGSNFTLKIRSTKLEDSAMYFCASRGLSYGYTFGSGTRLTVV.

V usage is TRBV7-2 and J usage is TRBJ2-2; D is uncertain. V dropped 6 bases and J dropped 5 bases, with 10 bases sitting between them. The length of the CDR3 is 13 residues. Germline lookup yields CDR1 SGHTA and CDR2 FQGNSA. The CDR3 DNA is TGTGCCAGCAGTGTGCTGGGGACCGGGGAGCTGTTTTTT. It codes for CASSVLGTGELFF. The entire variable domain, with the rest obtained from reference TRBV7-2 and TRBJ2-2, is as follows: GAGVSQSPSNKVTEKGKDVELRCDPISGHTALYWYRQSLGQGLEFLIYFQGNSAPDKSGLPSDRFSAERTGGSVSTLTIQRTQQEDSAVYLCASSVLGTGELFFGEGSRLTVL.

The CDR3 sequence is CASSLRGSGELFF. CDR3 nucleotide sequence: TGTGCCAGCAGCTTACGCGGCTCCGGGGAGCTGTTTTTT. The chain recombines TRBV7-3 with TRBJ2-2; D remains ambiguous. This CDR3 region has 13 residues. Germline CDR1 SGHTA, CDR2 FQGTGA. V was clipped by 2 bases and J by 6 bases, with 7 bases between them.

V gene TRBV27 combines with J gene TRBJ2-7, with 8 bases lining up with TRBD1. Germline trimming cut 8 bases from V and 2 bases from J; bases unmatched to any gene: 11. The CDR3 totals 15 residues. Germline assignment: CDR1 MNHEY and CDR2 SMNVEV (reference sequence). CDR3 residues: CASRTKTGETYEQYF. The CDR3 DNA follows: TGTGCCAGCCGTACCAAGACAGGGGAAACCTACGAGCAGTACTTC.

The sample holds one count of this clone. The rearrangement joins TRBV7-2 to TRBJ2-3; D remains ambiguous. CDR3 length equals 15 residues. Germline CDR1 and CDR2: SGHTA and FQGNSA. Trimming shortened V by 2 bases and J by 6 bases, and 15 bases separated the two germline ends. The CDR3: CASSLRPGALDTQYF. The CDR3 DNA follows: TGTGCCAGCAGCTTAAGGCCCGGAGCGCTTGATACGCAGTATTTT.

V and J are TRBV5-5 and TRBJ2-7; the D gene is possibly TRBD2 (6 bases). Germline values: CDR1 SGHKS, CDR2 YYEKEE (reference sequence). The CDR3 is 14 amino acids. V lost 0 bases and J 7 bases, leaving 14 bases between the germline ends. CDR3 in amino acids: CASSLGPRDWEQYF. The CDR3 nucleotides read TGTGCCAGCAGCTTGGGACCGAGGGACTGGGAGCAGTACTTC.

CDR3: CASSEDGPQETQYF. The CDR3, as DNA: TGTGCCAGCAGTGAAGACGGACCCCAAGAGACCCAGTACTTC. The J gene is TRBJ2-5, the V gene TRBV2; D is unresolved. Germline V gene lookup returns CDR1 SNHLY and CDR2 FYNNEI. Trimming removed 1 base from V and 1 base from J, with 7 bases in between. CDR3 length: 14 residues. The full variable domain, with the rest looked up from reference TRBV2 and TRBJ2-5, is EPEVTQTPSHQVTQMGQEVILRCVPISNHLYFYWYRQILGQKVEFLVSFYNNEISEKSEIFDDQFSVERPDGSNFTLKIRSTKLEDSAMYFCASSEDGPQETQYFGPGTRLLVL.

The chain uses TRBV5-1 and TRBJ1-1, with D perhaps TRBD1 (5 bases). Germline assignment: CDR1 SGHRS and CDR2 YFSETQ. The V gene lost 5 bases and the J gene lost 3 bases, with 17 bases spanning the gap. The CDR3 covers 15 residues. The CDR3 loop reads CASSVGGGKDTEAFF. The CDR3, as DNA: TGCGCCAGCAGTGTTGGCGGGGGTAAGGACACTGAAGCTTTCTTT.

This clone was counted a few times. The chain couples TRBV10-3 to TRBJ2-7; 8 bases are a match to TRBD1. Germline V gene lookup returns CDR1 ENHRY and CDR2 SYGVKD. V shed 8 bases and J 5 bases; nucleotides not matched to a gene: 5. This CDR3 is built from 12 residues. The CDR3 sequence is CAIAGQVDEQYF. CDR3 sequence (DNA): TGTGCCATCGCGGGACAGGTCGACGAGCAGTACTTC.

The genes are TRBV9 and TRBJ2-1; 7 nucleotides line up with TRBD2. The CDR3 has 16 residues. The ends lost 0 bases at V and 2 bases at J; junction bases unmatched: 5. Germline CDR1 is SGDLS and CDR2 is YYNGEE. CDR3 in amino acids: CASSVGASGPYNEQFF. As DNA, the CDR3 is TGTGCCAGCAGCGTAGGGGCTAGCGGACCCTACAATGAGCAGTTCTTC.